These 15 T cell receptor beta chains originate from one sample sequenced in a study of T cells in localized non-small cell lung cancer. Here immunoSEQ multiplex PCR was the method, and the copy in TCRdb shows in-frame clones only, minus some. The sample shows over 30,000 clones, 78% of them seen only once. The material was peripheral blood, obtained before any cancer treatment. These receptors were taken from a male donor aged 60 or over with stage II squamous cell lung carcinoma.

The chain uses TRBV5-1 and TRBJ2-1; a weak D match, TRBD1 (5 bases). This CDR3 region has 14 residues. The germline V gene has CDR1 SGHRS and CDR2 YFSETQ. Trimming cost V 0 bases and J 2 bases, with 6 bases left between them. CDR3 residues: CASSLEGTYNEQFF. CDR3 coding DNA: TGCGCCAGCAGCTTGGAGGGGACCTACAATGAGCAGTTCTTC.

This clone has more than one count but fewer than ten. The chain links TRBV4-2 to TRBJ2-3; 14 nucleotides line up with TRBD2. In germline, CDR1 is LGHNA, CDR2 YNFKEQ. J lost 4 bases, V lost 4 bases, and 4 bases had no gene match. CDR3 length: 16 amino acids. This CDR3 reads CASSLGTSGSSDTQYF. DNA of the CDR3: TGTGCCAGCAGCCTTGGGACTAGCGGGAGTTCAGATACGCAGTATTTT.

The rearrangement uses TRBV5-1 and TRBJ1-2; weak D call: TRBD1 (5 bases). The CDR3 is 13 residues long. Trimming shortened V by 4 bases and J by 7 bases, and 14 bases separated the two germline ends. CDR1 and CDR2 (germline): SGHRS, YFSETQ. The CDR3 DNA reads TGCGCCAGCAGCCCTGGTAGGGGAAGTGGCTACACCTTC. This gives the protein CASSPGRGSGYTF.

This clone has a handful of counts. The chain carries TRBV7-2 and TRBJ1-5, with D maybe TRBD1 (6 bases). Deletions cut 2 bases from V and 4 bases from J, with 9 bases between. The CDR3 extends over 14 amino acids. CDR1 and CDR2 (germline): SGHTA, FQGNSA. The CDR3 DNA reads TGTGCCAGCAGCTTAAACAGGGAGAATCAGCCCCAGCATTTT. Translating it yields CASSLNRENQPQHF.

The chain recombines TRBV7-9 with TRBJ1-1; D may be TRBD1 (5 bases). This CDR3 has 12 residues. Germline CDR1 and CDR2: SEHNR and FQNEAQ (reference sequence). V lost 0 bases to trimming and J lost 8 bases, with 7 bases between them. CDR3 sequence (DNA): TGTGCCAGCAGCTTAGCGGGGCGGGAAGCTTTCTTT. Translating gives CASSLAGREAFF. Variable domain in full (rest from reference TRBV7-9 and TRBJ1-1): DTGVSQNPRHKITKRGQNVTFRCDPISEHNRLYWYRQTLGQGPEFLTYFQNEAQLEKSRLLSDRFSAERPKGSFSTLEIQRTEQGDSAMYLCASSLAGREAFFGQGTRLTVV.

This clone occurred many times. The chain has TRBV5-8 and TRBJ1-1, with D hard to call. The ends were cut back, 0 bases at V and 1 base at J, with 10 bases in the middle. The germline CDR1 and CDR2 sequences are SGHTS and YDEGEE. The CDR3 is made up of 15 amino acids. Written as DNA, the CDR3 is TGTGCCAGCAGCTTGGATATGGGAACGAACACTGAAGCTTTCTTT. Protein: CASSLDMGTNTEAFF.

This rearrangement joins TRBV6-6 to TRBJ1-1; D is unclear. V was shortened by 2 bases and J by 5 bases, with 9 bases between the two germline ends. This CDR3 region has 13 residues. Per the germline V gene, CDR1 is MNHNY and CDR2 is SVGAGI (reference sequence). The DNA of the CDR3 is TGTGCCAGCAGTTACCCCTTGGAGACTGAAGCTTTCTTT. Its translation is CASSYPLETEAFF.

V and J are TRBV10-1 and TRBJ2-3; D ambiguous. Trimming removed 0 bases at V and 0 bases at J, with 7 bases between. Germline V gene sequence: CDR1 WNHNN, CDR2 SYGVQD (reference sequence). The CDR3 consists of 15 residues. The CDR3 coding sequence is TGCGCCAGCAGTGAGTCGGCCACCAGCACAGATACGCAGTATTTT. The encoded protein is CASSESATSTDTQYF.

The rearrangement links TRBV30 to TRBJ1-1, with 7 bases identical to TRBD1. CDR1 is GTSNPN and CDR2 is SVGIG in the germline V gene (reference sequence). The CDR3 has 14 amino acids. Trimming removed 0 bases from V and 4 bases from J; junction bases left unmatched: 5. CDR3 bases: TGTGCCTGGAGTGTAGGACAGGCGGGCACTGAAGCTTTCTTT. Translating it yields CAWSVGQAGTEAFF.

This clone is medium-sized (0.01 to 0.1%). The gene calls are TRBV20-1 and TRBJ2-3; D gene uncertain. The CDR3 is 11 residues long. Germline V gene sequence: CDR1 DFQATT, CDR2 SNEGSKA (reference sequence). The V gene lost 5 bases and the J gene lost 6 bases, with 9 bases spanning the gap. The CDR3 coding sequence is TGCAGTGCTGGTGGACGGGATACGCAGTATTTT. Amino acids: CSAGGRDTQYF.

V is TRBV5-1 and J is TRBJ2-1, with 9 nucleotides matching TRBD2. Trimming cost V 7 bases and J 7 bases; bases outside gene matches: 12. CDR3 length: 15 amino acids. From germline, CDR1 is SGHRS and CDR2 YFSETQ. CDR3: CASGTGTSRTNEQFF. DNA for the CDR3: TGCGCCAGCGGGACCGGGACTAGCCGCACGAATGAGCAGTTCTTC.

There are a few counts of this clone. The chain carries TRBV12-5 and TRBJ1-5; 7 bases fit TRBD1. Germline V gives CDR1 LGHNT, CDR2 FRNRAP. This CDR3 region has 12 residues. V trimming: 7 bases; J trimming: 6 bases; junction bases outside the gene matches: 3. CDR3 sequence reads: CASAGDSQPQHF. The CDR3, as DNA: TGTGCTAGTGCCGGGGACAGTCAGCCCCAGCATTTT.

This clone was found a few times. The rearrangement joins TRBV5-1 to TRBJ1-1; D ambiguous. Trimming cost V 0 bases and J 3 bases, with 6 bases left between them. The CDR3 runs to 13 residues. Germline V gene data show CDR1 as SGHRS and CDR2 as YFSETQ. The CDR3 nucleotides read TGCGCCAGCAGCTTGGTGTGGGACACTGAAGCTTTCTTT. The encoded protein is CASSLVWDTEAFF.

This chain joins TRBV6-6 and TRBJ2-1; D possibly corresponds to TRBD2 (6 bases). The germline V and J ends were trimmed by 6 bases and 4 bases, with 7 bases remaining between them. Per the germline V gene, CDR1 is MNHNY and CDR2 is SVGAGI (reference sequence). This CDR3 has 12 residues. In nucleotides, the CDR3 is TGTGCCAGCAGAGGGACTTACAATGAGCAGTTCTTC. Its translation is CASRGTYNEQFF.

In DNA, the CDR3 is TGCAGCGTTGCCGTCCGAGCGGACGCTGAAGCTTTCTTT. This codes for CSVAVRADAEAFF. The V and J genes are TRBV29-1 and TRBJ1-1, with D uncertain. From germline, CDR1 is SQVTM and CDR2 ANQGSEA. The CDR3 spans 13 residues. V lost 4 bases to trimming and J lost 6 bases, with 15 bases between them.